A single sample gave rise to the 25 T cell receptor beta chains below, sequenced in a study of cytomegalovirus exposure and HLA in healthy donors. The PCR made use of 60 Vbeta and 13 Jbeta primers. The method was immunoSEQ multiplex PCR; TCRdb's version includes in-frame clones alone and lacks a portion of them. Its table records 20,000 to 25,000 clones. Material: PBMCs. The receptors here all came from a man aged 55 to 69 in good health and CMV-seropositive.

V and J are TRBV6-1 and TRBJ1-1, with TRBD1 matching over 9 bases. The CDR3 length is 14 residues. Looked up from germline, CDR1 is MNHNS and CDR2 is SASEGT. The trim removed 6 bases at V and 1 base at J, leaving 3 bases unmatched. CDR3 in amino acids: CASRLGQGNTEAFF. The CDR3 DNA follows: TGTGCCAGCAGATTGGGACAGGGGAACACTGAAGCTTTCTTT.

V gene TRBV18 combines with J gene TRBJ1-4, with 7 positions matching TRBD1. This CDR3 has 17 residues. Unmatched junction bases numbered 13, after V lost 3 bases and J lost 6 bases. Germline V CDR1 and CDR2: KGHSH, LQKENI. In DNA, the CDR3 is TGTGCCAGCTCACCGATACAGGGGAAAGGGGCAGATGAAAAACTGTTTTTT. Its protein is CASSPIQGKGADEKLFF. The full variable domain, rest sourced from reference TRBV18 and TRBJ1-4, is NAGVMQNPRHLVRRRGQEARLRCSPMKGHSHVYWYRQLPEEGLKFMVYLQKENIIDESGMPKERFSAEFPKEGPSILRIQQVVRGDSAAYFCASSPIQGKGADEKLFFGSGTQLSVL.

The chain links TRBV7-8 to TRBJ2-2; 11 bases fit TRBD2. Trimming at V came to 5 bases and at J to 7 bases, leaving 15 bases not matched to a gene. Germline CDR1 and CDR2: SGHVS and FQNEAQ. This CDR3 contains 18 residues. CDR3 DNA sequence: TGTGCCAGCAGCCCCCACCGTGTGCTAGCGGGAGGAGTCGGGGAGCTGTTTTTT. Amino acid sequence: CASSPHRVLAGGVGELFF.

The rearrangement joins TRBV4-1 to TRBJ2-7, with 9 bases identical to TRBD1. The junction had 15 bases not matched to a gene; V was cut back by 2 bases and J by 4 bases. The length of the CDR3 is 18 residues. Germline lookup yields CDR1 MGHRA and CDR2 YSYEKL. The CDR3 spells CASSQRQPSTGGMYEQYF. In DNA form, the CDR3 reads TGCGCCAGCAGCCAACGCCAACCCTCTACAGGGGGCATGTACGAGCAGTACTTC.

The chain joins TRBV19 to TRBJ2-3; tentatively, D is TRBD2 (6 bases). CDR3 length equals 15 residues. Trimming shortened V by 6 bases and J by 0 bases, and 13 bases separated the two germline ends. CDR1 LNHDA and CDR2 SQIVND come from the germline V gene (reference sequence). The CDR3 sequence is CASRSEGRSTDTQYF. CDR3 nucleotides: TGTGCCAGTAGGTCGGAGGGAAGGAGCACAGATACGCAGTATTTT.

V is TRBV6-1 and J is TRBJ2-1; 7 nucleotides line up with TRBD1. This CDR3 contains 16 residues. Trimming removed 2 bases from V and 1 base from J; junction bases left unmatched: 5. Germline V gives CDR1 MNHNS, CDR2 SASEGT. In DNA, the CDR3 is TGTGCCAGCAGTGAATCGGGCAGGGGGTCCTACAATGAGCAGTTCTTC. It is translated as CASSESGRGSYNEQFF.

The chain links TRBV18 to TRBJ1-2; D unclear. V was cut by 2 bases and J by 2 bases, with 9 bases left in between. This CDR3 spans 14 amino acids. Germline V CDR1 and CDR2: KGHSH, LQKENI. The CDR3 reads CASSPSHENYGYTF. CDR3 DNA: TGTGCCAGCTCACCAAGTCACGAGAACTATGGCTACACCTTC.

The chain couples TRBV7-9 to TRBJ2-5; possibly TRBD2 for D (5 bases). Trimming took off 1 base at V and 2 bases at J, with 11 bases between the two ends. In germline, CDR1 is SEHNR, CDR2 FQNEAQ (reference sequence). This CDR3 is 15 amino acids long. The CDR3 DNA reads TGTGCCAGCAGCTTAGTTTCGAGGGCGCAAGAGACCCAGTACTTC. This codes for CASSLVSRAQETQYF.

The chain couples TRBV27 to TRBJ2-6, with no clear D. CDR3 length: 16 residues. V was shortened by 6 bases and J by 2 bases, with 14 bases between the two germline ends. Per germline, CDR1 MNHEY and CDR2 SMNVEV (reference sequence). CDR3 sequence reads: CASSPGRQAGANVLTF. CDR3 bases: TGTGCCAGCAGCCCAGGCAGACAAGCTGGGGCCAACGTCCTGACTTTC.

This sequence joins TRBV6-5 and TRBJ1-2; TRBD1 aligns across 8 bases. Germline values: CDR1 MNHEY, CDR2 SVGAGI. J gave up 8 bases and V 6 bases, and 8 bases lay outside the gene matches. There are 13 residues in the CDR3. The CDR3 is CASRLWTGQGYTF. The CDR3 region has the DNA TGTGCCAGCAGGCTATGGACAGGGCAAGGCTACACCTTC.

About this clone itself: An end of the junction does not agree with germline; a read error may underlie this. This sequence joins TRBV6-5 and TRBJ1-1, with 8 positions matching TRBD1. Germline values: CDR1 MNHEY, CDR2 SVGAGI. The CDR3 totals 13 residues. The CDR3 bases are TGTGCCAGCAGGCTACAGGGGGGTATTGAAGATTTCTTT. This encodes CASRLQGGIEDFF.

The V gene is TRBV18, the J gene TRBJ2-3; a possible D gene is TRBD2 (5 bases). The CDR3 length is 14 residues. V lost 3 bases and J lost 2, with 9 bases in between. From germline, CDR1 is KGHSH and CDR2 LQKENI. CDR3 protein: CASSPFRDTDTQYF. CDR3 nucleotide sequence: TGTGCCAGCTCACCGTTTCGGGACACAGATACGCAGTATTTT. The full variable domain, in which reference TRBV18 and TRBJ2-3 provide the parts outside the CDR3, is NAGVMQNPRHLVRRRGQEARLRCSPMKGHSHVYWYRQLPEEGLKFMVYLQKENIIDESGMPKERFSAEFPKEGPSILRIQQVVRGDSAAYFCASSPFRDTDTQYFGPGTRLTVL.

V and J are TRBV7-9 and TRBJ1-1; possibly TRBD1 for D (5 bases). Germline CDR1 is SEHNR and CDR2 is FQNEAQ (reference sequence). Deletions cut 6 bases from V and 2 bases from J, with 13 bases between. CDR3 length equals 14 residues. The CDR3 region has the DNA TGTGCCAGCAGTCAAGATGGGGCCAACACTGAAGCTTTCTTT. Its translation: CASSQDGANTEAFF. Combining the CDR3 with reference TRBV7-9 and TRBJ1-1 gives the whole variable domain DTGVSQNPRHKITKRGQNVTFRCDPISEHNRLYWYRQTLGQGPEFLTYFQNEAQLEKSRLLSDRFSAERPKGSFSTLEIQRTEQGDSAMYLCASSQDGANTEAFFGQGTRLTVV.

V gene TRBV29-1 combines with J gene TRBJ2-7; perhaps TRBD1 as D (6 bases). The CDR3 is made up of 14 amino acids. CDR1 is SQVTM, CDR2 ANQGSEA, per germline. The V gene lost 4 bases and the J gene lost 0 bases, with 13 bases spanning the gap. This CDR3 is CSVGWTVSSYEQYF. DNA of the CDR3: TGCAGCGTTGGATGGACAGTGAGCTCCTACGAGCAGTACTTC.

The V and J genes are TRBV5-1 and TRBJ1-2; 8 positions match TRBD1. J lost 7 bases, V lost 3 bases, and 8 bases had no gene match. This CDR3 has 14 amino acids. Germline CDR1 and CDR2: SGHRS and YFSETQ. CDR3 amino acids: CASSSTGQGGGYTF. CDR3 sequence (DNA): TGCGCCAGCAGCTCAACCGGACAGGGTGGTGGCTACACCTTC.

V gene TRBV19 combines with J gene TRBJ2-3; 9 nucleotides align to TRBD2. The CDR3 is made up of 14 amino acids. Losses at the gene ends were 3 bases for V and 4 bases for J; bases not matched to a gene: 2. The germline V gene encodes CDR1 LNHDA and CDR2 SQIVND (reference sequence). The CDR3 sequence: CASSMGLAPDTQYF. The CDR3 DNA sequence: TGTGCCAGTAGTATGGGACTAGCCCCAGATACGCAGTATTTT. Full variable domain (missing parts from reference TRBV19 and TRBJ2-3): DGGITQSPKYLFRKEGQNVTLSCEQNLNHDAMYWYRQDPGQGLRLIYYSQIVNDFQKGDIAEGYSVSREKKESFPLTVTSAQKNPTAFYLCASSMGLAPDTQYFGPGTRLTVL.

This chain's CDR3 is CASSVGTGGADTQYF. The CDR3 DNA sequence: TGTGCCAGCAGCGTCGGGACAGGGGGCGCAGATACGCAGTATTTT. This sequence joins TRBV9 and TRBJ2-3; 12 bases line up with TRBD1. Germline V gene data show CDR1 as SGDLS and CDR2 as YYNGEE. CDR3 length equals 15 residues. Unmatched junction bases numbered 2, after V lost 2 bases and J lost 4 bases.

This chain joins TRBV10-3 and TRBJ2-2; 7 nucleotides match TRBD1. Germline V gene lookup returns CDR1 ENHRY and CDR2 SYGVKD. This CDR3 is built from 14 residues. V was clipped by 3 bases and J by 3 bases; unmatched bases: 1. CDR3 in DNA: TGTGCCATCAGTGAAACAGGGGACACCGGGGAGCTGTTTTTT. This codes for CAISETGDTGELFF.

The CDR3: CASSLTRRGTYNEQFF. The DNA of the CDR3 is TGCGCCAGCAGCTTGACGCGCAGGGGCACCTACAATGAGCAGTTCTTC. The chain joins TRBV5-1 to TRBJ2-1; weak D call: TRBD1 (6 bases). The CDR3 covers 16 residues. Germline-derived CDR1 and CDR2 are SGHRS and YFSETQ. The V end lost 1 base, the J end lost 2 bases, and 13 bases lay between the germline ends.

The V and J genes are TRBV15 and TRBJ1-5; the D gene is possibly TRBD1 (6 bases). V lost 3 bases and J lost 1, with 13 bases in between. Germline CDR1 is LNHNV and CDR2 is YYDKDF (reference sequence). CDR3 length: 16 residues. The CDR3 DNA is TGTGCCACCAGCAGGAACAGGGTCAGAAGCAATCAGCCCCAGCATTTT. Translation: CATSRNRVRSNQPQHF.

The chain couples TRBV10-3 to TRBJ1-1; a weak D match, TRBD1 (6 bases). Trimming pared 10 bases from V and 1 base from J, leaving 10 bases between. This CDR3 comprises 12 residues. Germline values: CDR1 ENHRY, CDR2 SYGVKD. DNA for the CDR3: TGTGCCACCGGGGGGGCGAACACTGAAGCTTTCTTT. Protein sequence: CATGGANTEAFF.

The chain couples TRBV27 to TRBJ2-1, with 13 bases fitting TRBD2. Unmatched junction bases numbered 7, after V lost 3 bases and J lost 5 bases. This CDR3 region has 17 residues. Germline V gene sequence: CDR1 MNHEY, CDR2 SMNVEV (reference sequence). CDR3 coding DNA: TGTGCCAGCAGTTTCCGGACTAGCGGGAGTGGCAACAATGAGCAGTTCTTC. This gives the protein CASSFRTSGSGNNEQFF.

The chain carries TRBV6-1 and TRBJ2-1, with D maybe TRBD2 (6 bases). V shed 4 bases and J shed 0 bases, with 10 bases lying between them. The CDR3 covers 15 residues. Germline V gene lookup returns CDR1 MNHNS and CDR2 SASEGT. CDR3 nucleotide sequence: TGTGCCAGCAGTGTGATCGGGAGCTCCTACAATGAGCAGTTCTTC. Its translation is CASSVIGSSYNEQFF.

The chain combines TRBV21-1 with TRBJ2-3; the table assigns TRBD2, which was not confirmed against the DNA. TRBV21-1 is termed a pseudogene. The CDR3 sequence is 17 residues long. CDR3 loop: CASSNTAQAGVTDTQYF. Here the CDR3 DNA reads TGTGCCAGCAGCAACACCGCCCAAGCGGGAGTCACAGATACGCAGTATTTT.

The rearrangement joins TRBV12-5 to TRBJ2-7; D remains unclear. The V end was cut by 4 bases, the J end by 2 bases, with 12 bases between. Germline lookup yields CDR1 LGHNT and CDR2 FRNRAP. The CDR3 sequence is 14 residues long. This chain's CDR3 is CASGSRDPPYEQYF. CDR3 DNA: TGTGCTAGTGGTTCGCGAGATCCTCCCTACGAGCAGTACTTC.